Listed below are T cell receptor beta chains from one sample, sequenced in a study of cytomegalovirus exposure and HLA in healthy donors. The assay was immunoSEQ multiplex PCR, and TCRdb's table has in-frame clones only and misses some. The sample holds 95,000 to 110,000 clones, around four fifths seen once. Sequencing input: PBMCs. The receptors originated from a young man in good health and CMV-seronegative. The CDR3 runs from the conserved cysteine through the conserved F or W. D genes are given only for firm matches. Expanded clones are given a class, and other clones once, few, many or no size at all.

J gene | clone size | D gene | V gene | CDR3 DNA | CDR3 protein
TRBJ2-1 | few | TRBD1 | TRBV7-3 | TGTGCCAGCAGCTCGGGGACAGGGGCGTCCTACAATGAGCAGTTCTTC | CASSSGTGASYNEQFF
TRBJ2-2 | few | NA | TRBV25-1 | TGTGCCAGCAGGGAGGGTAGCGGTAACACCGGGGAGCTGTTTTTT | CASREGSGNTGELFF
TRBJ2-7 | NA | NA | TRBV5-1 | TGCGCCAGCAGCTTGGTTGGAGATTCCTACGAGCAGTACTTC | CASSLVGDSYEQYF
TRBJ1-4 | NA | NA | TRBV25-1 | TGTGCCAGCAGTGAATTTGGAGGGGCTGAAAAACTGTTTTTT | CASSEFGGAEKLFF
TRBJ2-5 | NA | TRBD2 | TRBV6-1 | TGTGCCAGCAGGATGGGACTAGCGGGACAAGAGACCCAGTACTTC | CASRMGLAGQETQYF
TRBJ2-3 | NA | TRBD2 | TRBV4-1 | TGCGCCAGCAGCCAAAGGCCTGGCGCGCTAGCGGGAGATACCACAGATACGCAGTATTTT | CASSQRPGALAGDTTDTQYF
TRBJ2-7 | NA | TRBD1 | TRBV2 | TGTGCCAGCAGTGAGCACCCAGACAGGGGAATCTCCTACGAGCAGTACTTC | CASSEHPDRGISYEQYF
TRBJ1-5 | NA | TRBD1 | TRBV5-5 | TGTGCCAGCAGCTGGGGGACAGACAATCAGCCCCAGCATTTT | CASSWGTDNQPQHF
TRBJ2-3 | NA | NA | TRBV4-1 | TGCGCCAGCAGCCAAGGCCCAGGCAGCTATCCAGATACGCAGTATTTT | CASSQGPGSYPDTQYF
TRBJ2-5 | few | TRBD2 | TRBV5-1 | TGCGCCAGCAACGTAGCGGGACCCAGGGAGACCCAGTACTTC | CASNVAGPRETQYF
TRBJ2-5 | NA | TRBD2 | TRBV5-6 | TGTGCCAGCAGCTTGAGGACTAGCGGGGGCCAAGAGACCCAGTACTTC | CASSLRTSGGQETQYF
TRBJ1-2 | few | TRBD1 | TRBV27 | TGTGCCAGCAGTAGTGCGAGGACAGGGGGCGCCTATGGCTACACCTTC | CASSSARTGGAYGYTF
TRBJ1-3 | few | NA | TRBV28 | TGTGCCAGCAGTTTCCACTCTGGAAACACCATATATTTT | CASSFHSGNTIYF
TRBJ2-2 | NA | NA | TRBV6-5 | TGTGCCAGCAAGCGACTAGAGGGAACCGGGGAGCTGTTTTTT | CASKRLEGTGELFF
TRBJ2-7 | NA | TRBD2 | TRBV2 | TGTGCCAGCAGTAGACTAGCGGGCTCCGGGGTGCAGTACTTC | CASSRLAGSGVQYF
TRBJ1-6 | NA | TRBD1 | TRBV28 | TGTGCCAGCTACCCTCGGACAGGGGCGTCTTCACCCCTCCACTTT | CASYPRTGASSPLHF
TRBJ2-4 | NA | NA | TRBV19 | TGTGCCAGTAGTATAGAAGGCCAGGGTTGGGCCAAAAACATTCAGTACTTC | CASSIEGQGWAKNIQYF
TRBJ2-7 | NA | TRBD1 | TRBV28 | TGTGCCAGCAGGGGACAGGTAGAAAAGCAGTACTTC | CASRGQVEKQYF
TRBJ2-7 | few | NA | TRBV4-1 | TGCGCCAGCAGCCTCCCCAAAGAAGGGACAACGAACTACGAGCAGTACTTC | CASSLPKEGTTNYEQYF
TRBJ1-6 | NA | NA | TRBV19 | TGTGCCAGTCGGTTGCCAGGGGAGAGCTCACCCCTCCACTTT | CASRLPGESSPLHF
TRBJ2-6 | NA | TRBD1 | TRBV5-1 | TGCGCCAGCAGCTTGTGGGGACAGGATATTACCTCTGGGGCCAACGTCCTGACTTTC | CASSLWGQDITSGANVLTF
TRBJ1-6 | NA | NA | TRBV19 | TGTGCCAGTAGTCCAGGGAAGGGTGGTTCACCCCTCCACTTT | CASSPGKGGSPLHF
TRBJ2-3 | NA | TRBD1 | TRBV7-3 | TGTGCCAGCAGCTTAATAGGGACAGAAGCAGATACGCAGTATTTT | CASSLIGTEADTQYF
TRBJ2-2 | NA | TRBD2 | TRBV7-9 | TGTGCCAGCAGCGCCCCGGGACTAGCGGGGCCGAACACCGGGGAGCTGTTTTTT | CASSAPGLAGPNTGELFF
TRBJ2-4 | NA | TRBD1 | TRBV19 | TGTGCCAGTAGTCTGAAACAGGGACAGGGGCTTTTGCACATTCAGTACTTC | CASSLKQGQGLLHIQYF
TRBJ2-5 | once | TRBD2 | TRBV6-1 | TGTGCCAGCAGTGGTACTAGCGGGAGGGCCGAAGAGACCCAGTACTTC | CASSGTSGRAEETQYF
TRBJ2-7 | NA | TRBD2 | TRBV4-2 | TGTGCCAGCAGCCAAGTGGGGACTAGCGGGAGGGCCTACGAGCAGTACTTC | CASSQVGTSGRAYEQYF
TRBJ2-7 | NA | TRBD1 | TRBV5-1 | TGCGCCAGCAGTCCTTCCGGGACAGTCCTCTACGAGCAGTACTTC | CASSPSGTVLYEQYF
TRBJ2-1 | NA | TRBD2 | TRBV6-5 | TGTGCCAGCAGCCTCGGGACTAGCGGGAGGGGTGAGCAGTTCTTC | CASSLGTSGRGEQFF
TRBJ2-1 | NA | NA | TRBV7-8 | TGTGCCAGCAGCTTGGGGGCTAGGAATGAGCAGTTCTTC | CASSLGARNEQFF
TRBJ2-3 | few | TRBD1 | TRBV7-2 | TGTGCCAGCAGCCCTCAGACAGGGAGCACAGATACGCAGTATTTT | CASSPQTGSTDTQYF
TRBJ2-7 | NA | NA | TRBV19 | TGTGCCAGTAAGGTGAGCGCCGGAACCTACGAGCAGTACTTC | CASKVSAGTYEQYF
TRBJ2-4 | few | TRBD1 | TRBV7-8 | TGTGCCAGCAGCCTGGACAGGGATATGGACATTCAGTACTTC | CASSLDRDMDIQYF
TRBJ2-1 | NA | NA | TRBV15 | TGTGCCACCAGCCCCAAGGACTTAAACAATGAGCAGTTCTTC | CATSPKDLNNEQFF
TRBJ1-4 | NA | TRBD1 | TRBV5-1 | TGCGCCAGCAGCGCTCTCGGGACAGGGAATGAAAAACTGTTTTTT | CASSALGTGNEKLFF
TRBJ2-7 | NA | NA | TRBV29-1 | TGCAGCGCCCTTCAGGCAGCTCACGAGCAGTACTTC | CSALQAAHEQYF
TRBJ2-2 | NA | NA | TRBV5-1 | TGCGCCAGCAGCTTGGTGGGGGACATGGGCACCGGGGAGCTGTTTTTT | CASSLVGDMGTGELFF
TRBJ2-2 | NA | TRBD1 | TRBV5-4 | TGTGCCAGCAGCCCCGGACAGGGGACGGGGGAGCTGTTTTTT | CASSPGQGTGELFF
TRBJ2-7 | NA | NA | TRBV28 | TGTGCCACTCTCGCAGGGGACGCCCCCTACGAGCAGTACTTC | CATLAGDAPYEQYF
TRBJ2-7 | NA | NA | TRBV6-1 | TGTGCCAGCAGTGAGCATGGAGGGCGGGGTGCCAACCCCTACGAGCAGTACTTC | CASSEHGGRGANPYEQYF
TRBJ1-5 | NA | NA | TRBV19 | TGTGCCAGTAGTGGCAGGACAGCCTACTATCAGCCCCAGCATTTT | CASSGRTAYYQPQHF
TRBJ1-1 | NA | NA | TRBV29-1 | TGCAGCGTTGGACAGACTAGGACTGAAGCTTTCTTT | CSVGQTRTEAFF
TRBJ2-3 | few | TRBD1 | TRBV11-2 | TGTGCCAGCAGCCCGGACAGGGCCAGAGATACGCAGTATTTT | CASSPDRARDTQYF
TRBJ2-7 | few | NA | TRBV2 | TGTGCCAGCAGTGAAGAGTCGGGGGAGCAGTACTTC | CASSEESGEQYF
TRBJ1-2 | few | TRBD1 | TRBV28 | TGTGCCAGCAGTACGACAGGGAACTATGGCTACACCTTC | CASSTTGNYGYTF